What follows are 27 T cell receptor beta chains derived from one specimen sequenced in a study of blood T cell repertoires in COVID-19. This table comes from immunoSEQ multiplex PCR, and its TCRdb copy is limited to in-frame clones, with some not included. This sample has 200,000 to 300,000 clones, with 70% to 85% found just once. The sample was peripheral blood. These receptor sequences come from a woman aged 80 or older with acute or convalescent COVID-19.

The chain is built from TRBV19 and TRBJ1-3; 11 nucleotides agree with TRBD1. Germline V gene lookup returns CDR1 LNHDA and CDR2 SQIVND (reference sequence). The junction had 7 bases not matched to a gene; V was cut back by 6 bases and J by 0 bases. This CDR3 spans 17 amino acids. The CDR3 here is CASRGTGGSLSGNTIYF. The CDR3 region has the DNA TGTGCCAGTAGGGGGACAGGGGGTTCCCTCTCTGGAAACACCATATATTTT.

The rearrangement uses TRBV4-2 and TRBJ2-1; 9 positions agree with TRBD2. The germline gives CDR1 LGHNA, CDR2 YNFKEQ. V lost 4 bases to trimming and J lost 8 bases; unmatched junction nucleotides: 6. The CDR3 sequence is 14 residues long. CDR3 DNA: TGTGCCAGCAGCCCCACTAGCGGGTGGCATGAGCAGTTCTTC. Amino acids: CASSPTSGWHEQFF.

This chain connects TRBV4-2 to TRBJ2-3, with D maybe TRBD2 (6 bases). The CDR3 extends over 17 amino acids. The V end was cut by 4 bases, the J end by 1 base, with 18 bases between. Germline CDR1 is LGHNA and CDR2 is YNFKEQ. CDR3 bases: TGTGCCAGCAGCCGAGCCGAAGGGGACTCCCGCACAGATACGCAGTATTTT. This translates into CASSRAEGDSRTDTQYF.

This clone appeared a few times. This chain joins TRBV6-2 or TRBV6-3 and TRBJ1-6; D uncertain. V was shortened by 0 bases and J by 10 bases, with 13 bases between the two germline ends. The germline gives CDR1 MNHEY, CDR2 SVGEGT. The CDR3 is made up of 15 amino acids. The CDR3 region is CASSYSIAVPSPLHF. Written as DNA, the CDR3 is TGTGCCAGCAGTTACTCGATAGCAGTCCCCTCACCCCTCCACTTT.

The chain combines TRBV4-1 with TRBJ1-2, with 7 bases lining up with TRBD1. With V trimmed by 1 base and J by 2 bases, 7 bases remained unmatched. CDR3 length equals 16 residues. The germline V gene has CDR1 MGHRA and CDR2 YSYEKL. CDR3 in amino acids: CASSQAPGQLNYGYTF. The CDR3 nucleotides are TGCGCCAGCAGCCAAGCTCCGGGACAGCTAAACTATGGCTACACCTTC.

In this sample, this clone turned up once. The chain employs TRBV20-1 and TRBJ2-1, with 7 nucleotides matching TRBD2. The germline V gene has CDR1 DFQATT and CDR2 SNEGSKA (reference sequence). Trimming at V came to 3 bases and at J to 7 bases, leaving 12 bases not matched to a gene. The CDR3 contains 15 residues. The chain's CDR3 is CSASAPAGVGNEQFF. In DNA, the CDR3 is TGCAGTGCTAGTGCCCCCGCGGGAGTGGGGAATGAGCAGTTCTTC.

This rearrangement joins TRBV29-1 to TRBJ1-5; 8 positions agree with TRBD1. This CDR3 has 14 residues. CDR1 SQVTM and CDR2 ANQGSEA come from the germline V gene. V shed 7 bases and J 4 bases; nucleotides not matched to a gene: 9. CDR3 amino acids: CSASGQGNNQPQHF. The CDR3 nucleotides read TGCAGCGCCTCCGGACAGGGTAATAATCAGCCCCAGCATTTT.

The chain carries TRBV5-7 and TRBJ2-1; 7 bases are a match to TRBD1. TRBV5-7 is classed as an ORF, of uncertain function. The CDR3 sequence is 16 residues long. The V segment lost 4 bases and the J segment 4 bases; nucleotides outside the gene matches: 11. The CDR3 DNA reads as TGTGCCAGCAGCGCCTCCGGGACAGCCCCTTACAATGAGCAGTTCTTC. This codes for CASSASGTAPYNEQFF.

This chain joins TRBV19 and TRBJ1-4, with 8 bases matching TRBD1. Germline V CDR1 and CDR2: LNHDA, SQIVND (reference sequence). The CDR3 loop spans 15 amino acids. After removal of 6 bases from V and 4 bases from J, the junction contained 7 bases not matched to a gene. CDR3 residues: CASSPPGQVNEKLFF. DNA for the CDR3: TGTGCCAGTAGCCCACCGGGACAGGTTAATGAAAAACTGTTTTTT.

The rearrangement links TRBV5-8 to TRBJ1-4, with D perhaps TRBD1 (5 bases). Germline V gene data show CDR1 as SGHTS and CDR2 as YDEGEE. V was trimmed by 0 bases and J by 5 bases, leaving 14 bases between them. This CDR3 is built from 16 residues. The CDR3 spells CASSLATRRGNEKLFF. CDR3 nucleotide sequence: TGTGCCAGCAGCTTGGCCACCCGCCGGGGGAATGAAAAACTGTTTTTT.

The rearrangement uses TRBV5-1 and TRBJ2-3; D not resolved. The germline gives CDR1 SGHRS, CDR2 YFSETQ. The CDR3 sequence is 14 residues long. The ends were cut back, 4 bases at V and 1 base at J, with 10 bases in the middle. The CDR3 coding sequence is TGCGCCAGCAGCCCAAACCTAGGCACAGATACGCAGTATTTT. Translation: CASSPNLGTDTQYF.

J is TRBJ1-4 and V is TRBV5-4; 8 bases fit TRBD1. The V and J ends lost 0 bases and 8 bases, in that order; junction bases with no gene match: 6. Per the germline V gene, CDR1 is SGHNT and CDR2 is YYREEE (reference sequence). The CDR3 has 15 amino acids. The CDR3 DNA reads TGTGCCAGCAGCTTGGTCGGCAGGGGGCAAGAAAAACTGTTTTTT. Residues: CASSLVGRGQEKLFF.

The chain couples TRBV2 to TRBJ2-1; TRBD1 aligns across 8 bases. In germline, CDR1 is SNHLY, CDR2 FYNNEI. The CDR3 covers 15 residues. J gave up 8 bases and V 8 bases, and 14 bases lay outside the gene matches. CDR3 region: CASGQGQVLLDEQFF. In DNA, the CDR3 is TGTGCCAGCGGACAGGGACAGGTTTTATTGGATGAGCAGTTCTTC. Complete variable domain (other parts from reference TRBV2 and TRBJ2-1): EPEVTQTPSHQVTQMGQEVILRCVPISNHLYFYWYRQILGQKVEFLVSFYNNEISEKSEIFDDQFSVERPDGSNFTLKIRSTKLEDSAMYFCASGQGQVLLDEQFFGPGTRLTVL.

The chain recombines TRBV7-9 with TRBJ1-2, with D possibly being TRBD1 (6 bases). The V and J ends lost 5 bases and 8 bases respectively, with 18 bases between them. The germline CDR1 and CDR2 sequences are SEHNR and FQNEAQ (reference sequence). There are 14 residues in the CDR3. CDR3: CASSLDTGSGGYTF. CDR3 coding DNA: TGTGCCAGCAGCCTTGATACAGGGAGCGGAGGCTACACCTTC.

In nucleotides, the CDR3 is TGCGCCAGCAGCTTGGAAGCAGGGGTCGGAATCAATGAAAAACTGTTTTTT. Its protein product is CASSLEAGVGINEKLFF. The V and J genes are TRBV5-1 and TRBJ1-4, with D possibly matching TRBD1 (6 bases). V shed 0 bases and J shed 5 bases, with 17 bases lying between them. The CDR3 totals 17 residues. Germline-derived CDR1 and CDR2 are SGHRS and YFSETQ. Complete variable domain (other parts from reference TRBV5-1 and TRBJ1-4): KAGVTQTPRYLIKTRGQQVTLSCSPISGHRSVSWYQQTPGQGLQFLFEYFSETQRNKGNFPGRFSGRQFSNSRSEMNVSTLELGDSALYLCASSLEAGVGINEKLFFGSGTQLSVL.

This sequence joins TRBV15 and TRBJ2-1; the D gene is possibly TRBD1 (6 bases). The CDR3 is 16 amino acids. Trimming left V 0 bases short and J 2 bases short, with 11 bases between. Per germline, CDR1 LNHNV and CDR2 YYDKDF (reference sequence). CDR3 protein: CATSRDPGVAYNEQFF. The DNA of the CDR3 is TGTGCCACCAGCAGAGATCCAGGGGTCGCCTACAATGAGCAGTTCTTC.

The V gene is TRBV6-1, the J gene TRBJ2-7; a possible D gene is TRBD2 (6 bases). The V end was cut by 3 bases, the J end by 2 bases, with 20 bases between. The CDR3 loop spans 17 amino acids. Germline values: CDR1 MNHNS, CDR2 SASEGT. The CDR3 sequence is CASSEMGPGLAAYEQYF. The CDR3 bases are TGTGCCAGCAGTGAGATGGGACCGGGACTTGCTGCCTACGAGCAGTACTTC.

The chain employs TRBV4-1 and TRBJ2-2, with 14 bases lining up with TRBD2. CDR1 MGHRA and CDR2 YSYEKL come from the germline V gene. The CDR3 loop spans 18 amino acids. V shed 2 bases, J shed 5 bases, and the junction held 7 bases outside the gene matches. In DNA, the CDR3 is TGCGCCAGCAGCCAACCTAAGGGACTAGCGGGAGTTACCGGGGAGCTGTTTTTT. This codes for CASSQPKGLAGVTGELFF.

CDR3 DNA: TGTGCCAGCAGCTTAGATGGAGGCGGCGGGCAGTACTTC. Translating it yields CASSLDGGGGQYF. The chain recombines TRBV7-9 with TRBJ2-7, with D tentatively TRBD2 (5 bases). CDR3 length equals 13 residues. V lost 1 base and J lost 9, with 13 bases in between. CDR1 is SEHNR and CDR2 is FQNEAQ in the germline V gene (reference sequence).

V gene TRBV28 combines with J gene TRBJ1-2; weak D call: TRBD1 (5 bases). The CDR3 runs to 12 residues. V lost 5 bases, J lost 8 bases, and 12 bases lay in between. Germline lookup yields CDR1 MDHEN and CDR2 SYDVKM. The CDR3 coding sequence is TGTGCCAGCAGTCCCCAGGGATACGGCTACACCTTC. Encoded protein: CASSPQGYGYTF.

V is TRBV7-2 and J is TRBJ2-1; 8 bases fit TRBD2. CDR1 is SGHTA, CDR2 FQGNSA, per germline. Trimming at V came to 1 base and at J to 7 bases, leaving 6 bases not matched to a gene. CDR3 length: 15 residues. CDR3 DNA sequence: TGTGCCAGCAGCTTAGGGGGACTAGTCAGTAATGAGCAGTTCTTC. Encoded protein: CASSLGGLVSNEQFF.

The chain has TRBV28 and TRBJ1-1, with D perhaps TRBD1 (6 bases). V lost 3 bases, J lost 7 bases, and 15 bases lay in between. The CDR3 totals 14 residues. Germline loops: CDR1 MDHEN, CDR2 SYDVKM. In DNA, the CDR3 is TGTGCCAGCAGTTTCGGGGGGCTGCAGGGTGAAGCTTTCTTT. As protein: CASSFGGLQGEAFF.

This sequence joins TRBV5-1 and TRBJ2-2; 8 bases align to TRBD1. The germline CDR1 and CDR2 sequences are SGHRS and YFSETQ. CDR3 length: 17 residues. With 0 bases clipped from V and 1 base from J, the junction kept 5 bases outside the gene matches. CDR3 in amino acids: CASSLDGDRLNTGELFF. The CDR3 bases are TGCGCCAGCAGCTTGGATGGGGACAGGTTGAACACCGGGGAGCTGTTTTTT. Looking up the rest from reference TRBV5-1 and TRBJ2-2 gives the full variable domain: KAGVTQTPRYLIKTRGQQVTLSCSPISGHRSVSWYQQTPGQGLQFLFEYFSETQRNKGNFPGRFSGRQFSNSRSEMNVSTLELGDSALYLCASSLDGDRLNTGELFFGEGSRLTVL.

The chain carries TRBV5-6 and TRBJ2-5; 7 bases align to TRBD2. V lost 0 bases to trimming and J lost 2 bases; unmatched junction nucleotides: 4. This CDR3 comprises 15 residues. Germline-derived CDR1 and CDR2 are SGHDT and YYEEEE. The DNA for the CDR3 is TGTGCCAGCAGCTTGGGGAGGGGACTACAAGAGACCCAGTACTTC. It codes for CASSLGRGLQETQYF. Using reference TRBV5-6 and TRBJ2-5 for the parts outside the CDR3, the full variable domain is DAGVTQSPTHLIKTRGQQVTLRCSPKSGHDTVSWYQQALGQGPQFIFQYYEEEERQRGNFPDRFSGHQFPNYSSELNVNALLLGDSALYLCASSLGRGLQETQYFGPGTRLLVL.

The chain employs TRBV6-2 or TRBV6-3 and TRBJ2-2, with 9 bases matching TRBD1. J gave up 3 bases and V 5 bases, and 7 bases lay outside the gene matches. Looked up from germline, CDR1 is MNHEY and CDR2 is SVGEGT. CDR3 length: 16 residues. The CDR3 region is CASSSDRGRYTGELFF. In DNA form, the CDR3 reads TGTGCCAGCAGTAGCGACAGGGGGAGATACACCGGGGAGCTGTTTTTT.

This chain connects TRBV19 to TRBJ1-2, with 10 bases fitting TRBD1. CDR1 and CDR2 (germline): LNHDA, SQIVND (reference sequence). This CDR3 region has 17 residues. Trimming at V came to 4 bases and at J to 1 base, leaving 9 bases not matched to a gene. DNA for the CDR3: TGTGCCAGTAGTACCCCTAGGACAGGGGGGTATAACTATGGCTACACCTTC. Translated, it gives CASSTPRTGGYNYGYTF.

The CDR3 region is CASSSHRDRGNEKLFF. CDR3 in DNA: TGTGCCAGTAGTTCCCACCGGGACAGGGGGAATGAAAAACTGTTTTTT. V and J are TRBV19 and TRBJ1-4; 11 bases align to TRBD1. This CDR3 is built from 16 residues. With 5 bases clipped from V and 5 bases from J, the junction kept 7 bases outside the gene matches. CDR1 is LNHDA and CDR2 is SQIVND in the germline V gene (reference sequence). The entire variable domain, with the rest obtained from reference TRBV19 and TRBJ1-4, is as follows: DGGITQSPKYLFRKEGQNVTLSCEQNLNHDAMYWYRQDPGQGLRLIYYSQIVNDFQKGDIAEGYSVSREKKESFPLTVTSAQKNPTAFYLCASSSHRDRGNEKLFFGSGTQLSVL.